This entry lists 12 T cell receptor beta chains sequenced from one sample in a study of shared T cell receptors in the human thymus. Assay: immunoSEQ multiplex PCR; the TCRdb copy retains only in-frame clones and omits some. This table holds about 710,000 clones, around 87% found once. The same data also went into a second study, on human thymus T cells.

What was sequenced was thymocytes. The receptors were sampled from a boy younger than two with a congenital heart defect.

In this sample, this clone turned up once. The gene calls are TRBV6-5 and TRBJ2-1; perhaps TRBD2 as D (6 bases). The CDR3 loop spans 13 amino acids. V lost 4 bases and J lost 6, with 10 bases in between. The germline V gene encodes CDR1 MNHEY and CDR2 SVGAGI. CDR3 coding DNA: TGTGCCAGCAGTTCCGGGACTTTCAATGAGCAGTTCTTC. Translation: CASSSGTFNEQFF.

The chain is built from TRBV7-9 and TRBJ1-2; D gene unclear. The ends were cut back, 6 bases at V and 4 bases at J, with 27 bases in the middle. The CDR3 extends over 18 amino acids. The germline gives CDR1 SEHNR, CDR2 FQNEAQ (reference sequence). The CDR3 DNA reads as TGTGCCAGCAGTCGGGTTCTGCTTTTGTGCTCGTGGTTCTATGGCTACACCTTC. Protein sequence: CASSRVLLLCSWFYGYTF.

This clone appeared once. The chain recombines TRBV11-2 with TRBJ1-1, with 9 positions matching TRBD1. CDR1 is SGHAT and CDR2 is FQNNGV in the germline V gene. The CDR3 spans 18 residues. The junction had 12 bases not matched to a gene; V was cut back by 4 bases and J by 0 bases. CDR3 in amino acids: CASSSVLGQGPLNTEAFF. The CDR3 DNA reads as TGTGCCAGCAGCTCAGTCCTGGGACAGGGCCCCCTGAACACTGAAGCTTTCTTT.

The gene calls are TRBV6-1 and TRBJ1-5; 8 positions agree with TRBD1. Germline CDR1 and CDR2: MNHNS and SASEGT. This CDR3 has 16 residues. Losses at the gene ends were 1 base for V and 2 bases for J; bases not matched to a gene: 4. CDR3 bases: TGTGCCAGCAGTGAAGGGACAGGGAATGGCAATCAGCCCCAGCATTTT. Amino acid sequence: CASSEGTGNGNQPQHF.

The rearrangement joins TRBV7-2 to TRBJ2-3; TRBD1 might be the D (6 bases). The V gene's germline CDR1 is SGHTA and CDR2 FQGNSA. V lost 5 bases to trimming and J lost 4 bases, with 10 bases between them. This CDR3 is built from 13 residues. CDR3 coding DNA: TGTGCCAGCAGCATTCACAGGGCAGATACGCAGTATTTT. It yields the protein CASSIHRADTQYF. Full variable domain (missing parts from reference TRBV7-2 and TRBJ2-3): GAGVSQSPSNKVTEKGKDVELRCDPISGHTALYWYRQSLGQGLEFLIYFQGNSAPDKSGLPSDRFSAERTGGSVSTLTIQRTQQEDSAVYLCASSIHRADTQYFGPGTRLTVL.

The genes are TRBV28 and TRBJ2-1; TRBD2 matches at 11 bases. This CDR3 has 19 amino acids. Germline values: CDR1 MDHEN, CDR2 SYDVKM. Unmatched junction bases numbered 22, after V lost 8 bases and J lost 7 bases. The DNA of the CDR3 is TGTGCCAGCCATTTTCGTACTAGCGGGAGAATAAGTTCTTTGAATGAGCAGTTCTTC. As protein: CASHFRTSGRISSLNEQFF.

In this sample, this clone turned up once. The gene calls are TRBV28 and TRBJ1-1, with a weak D call TRBD1 (6 bases). CDR1 is MDHEN and CDR2 is SYDVKM in the germline V gene. This CDR3 is 14 amino acids long. V shed 6 bases and J shed 3 bases, with 14 bases lying between them. CDR3 coding DNA: TGTGCCAGCAGAAGATTGACAGGACACACTGAAGCTTTCTTT. As protein: CASRRLTGHTEAFF.

The genes are TRBV18 and TRBJ1-3; maybe TRBD1 (6 bases). Germline CDR1 is KGHSH and CDR2 is LQKENI. CDR3 size: 15 residues. V was shortened by 3 bases and J by 3 bases, with 12 bases between the two germline ends. The CDR3 spells CASSPPGDIGNTIYF. CDR3 nucleotide sequence: TGTGCCAGCTCACCCCCTGGGGACATTGGAAACACCATATATTTT.

V gene TRBV11-2 combines with J gene TRBJ2-6; perhaps TRBD1 as D (5 bases). CDR3 length: 16 residues. CDR1 is SGHAT and CDR2 is FQNNGV in the germline V gene. V was trimmed by 1 base and J by 2 bases, leaving 9 bases between them. CDR3 nucleotide sequence: TGTGCCAGCAGCTTAGGGCCAGGGACTGGGGCCAACGTCCTGACTTTC. Amino acid sequence: CASSLGPGTGANVLTF.

The chain combines TRBV4-1 with TRBJ1-2; TRBD1 might be the D (6 bases). Per the germline V gene, CDR1 is MGHRA and CDR2 is YSYEKL. The CDR3 is 14 residues long. Trimming shortened V by 1 base and J by 3 bases, and 9 bases separated the two germline ends. CDR3 sequence: CASSQGRQDYGYTF. In DNA, the CDR3 is TGCGCCAGCAGCCAAGGACGACAGGACTATGGCTACACCTTC.

Worth noting for this clone: The identical CDR3 is also encoded by other nucleotide sequences in the sample. The chain uses TRBV25-1 and TRBJ2-5; the match to TRBD2 covers 7 bases. Germline-derived CDR1 and CDR2 are MGHDK and SYGVNS. This CDR3 spans 16 amino acids. V was clipped by 1 base and J by 7 bases; unmatched bases: 12. CDR3: CASSESDGGGFATQYF. For the CDR3, the DNA is TGTGCCAGCAGTGAATCCGACGGGGGAGGGTTCGCGACCCAGTACTTC.

The chain couples TRBV5-4 to TRBJ1-1; 11 bases line up with TRBD1. Per germline, CDR1 SGHNT and CDR2 YYREEE (reference sequence). V shed 4 bases, J shed 4 bases, and the junction held 9 bases outside the gene matches. The CDR3 is 16 residues long. DNA of the CDR3: TGTGCCAGCAGCACCGGACAGGGGGCTACGAGCACTGAAGCTTTCTTT. Encoded protein: CASSTGQGATSTEAFF.